This entry describes one TCR beta chain. This clonotype was detected only a few times. What this receptor recognizes is not known. No quality values exist for individual bases; no much larger clone is one base distant. Hyperthyroidism was defined as stable when no progression to ophthalmopathy occurred within 18 months of follow-up. Hyperthyroidism patients were newly diagnosed, were aged 18 to 65 years, and had a disease duration under 2 months. Patients were excluded if they had other autoimmune diseases, uncontrolled infections, pregnancy or lactation. Clinical symptoms, serum thyroxine, TRAb, thyroid ultrasound and orbital computed tomography were used for diagnosis. Using Ficoll-Paque density gradient centrifugation, PBMCs were isolated from 9 to 10 ml of fresh peripheral blood. Total RNA was extracted using Trizol reagent, and RNA quality was checked on an Agilent 2100 Bioanalyzer. This entry is derived from a study of Graves' ophthalmopathy and Graves' hyperthyroidism (dated by TCRdb to about 2018). With respect to the entire study: Peripheral blood was collected at initial diagnosis, prior to any treatment. The study used signatures of the TCR beta repertoire to tell Graves' ophthalmopathy apart from Graves' hyperthyroidism and to predict which patients would progress to ophthalmopathy. In total, approximately 130 blood samples were TCR-sequenced: around 42 ophthalmopathy, roughly 77 hyperthyroidism and some 17 hyperthyroidism-to-ophthalmopathy patients. To explore V-J signatures distinguishing ophthalmopathy from hyperthyroidism, a discovery set of under 110 patients (roughly 42 ophthalmopathy, 57 stable hyperthyroidism) was enrolled. An independent validation cohort was composed of approximately 18 hyperthyroidism patients and roughly 16 patients who later progressed from hyperthyroidism to ophthalmopathy. In about 6 hyperthyroidism patients, T-cell repertoires of thyroid tissue and blood were compared. Following sampling, methimazole starting at 30 mg daily was administered to hyperthyroidism patients, and high-dose intravenous methylprednisolone was administered to ophthalmopathy patients. The approximately 90 discovery patients were divided at random into training and test sets in a 7:3 ratio. On the study overall, not on this receptor specifically: In validation, the model predicted ophthalmopathy progression with over 60% sensitivity and approximately 72% specificity; 12 predicted patients were CT-confirmed with GO in a median of approximately 6.5 months. Sample size was not statistically predetermined, and group allocation was not concealed from the investigators. The 13-signature model separated ophthalmopathy from stable hyperthyroidism with over 85% sensitivity and less than 83% specificity in cross-validation, and 80%/75% in the test set. Most expanded thyroid clonotypes with a frequency above 0.001 also appeared in blood, which suggests that blood repertoires may reflect the immune response in the thyroid.

The CDR3 runs 14 residues from the cysteine to the phenylalanine. Only the CDR3 portion is preserved as DNA: 42 bases, with reading frame beginning at the first base. The junction shows trimming of 1 base on V and 2 bases on J, plus 8 bases between the germline ends. The germline V gene specifies MNHEY as CDR1 and SVGEGT as CDR2. For repertoire sequencing, TCR beta CDR3 regions were amplified from RNA transcripts. HTBI primers and the Qiagen OneStep RT-PCR kit were used in a first-round RT-PCR, which was followed by a second-round multiplex PCR, size selection and purification. The libraries underwent paired-end sequencing with 100 bp reads on an Illumina HiSeq2000. The paper's data handling went like this. Reads were processed with SOAPnuke, discarding reads with adapters, uncalled bases, mean Phred below 15, or no exact constant-primer or identifier match. High-quality paired reads were merged with COPE v1.2.5. Each unique nucleotide sequence was treated as a clonotype, and MiTCR v1.1 was used to align the clonotypes to the IMGT TRB V, D and J references. The analysis was limited to V-J combinations with a frequency above 0.0001, which together covered over 99% of the repertoires. A TCR clonal expansion and chaos score per V-J combination was defined as the ratio of F50 clonal expansion to chaos observed in the TCRdist matrix. Features were reduced by Welch's t-statistics and random forest to some 13 V-J combinations, which fed a naive Bayes classifier. The Morisita-Horn index was used to measure how similar the thyroid and blood repertoires were. TCRdb handled the public reads itself, with Q25 trimming in fastp and clone calling in MiXCR, and kept productive beta chains. Each entry merges the rows of one CDR3 protein and shows their most common DNA and genes. Clone size and V and J calls follow TCRdb, not the original study. The sample records hundreds of thousands of distinct CDR3 sequences, 20% to 25% of which are singletons. Of the sample, around 6.9% is held by the ten largest clones.

Source material: peripheral blood. This receptor was taken from a woman in her late teens or twenties with stable Graves' hyperthyroidism. Some clones in this sample may be carry-over from other donors' samples. Donor details come from another sample of the same person, matched by shared clones. This receptor chain uses TRBV6-2 or TRBV6-3 and TRBJ1-2, with an unclear D gene assignment. The sequence in DNA is TGTGCCAGCAGTTACTACAGCGACAACTATGGCTACACCTTC. Translated, this is CASSYYSDNYGYTF.